This is a list of T cell receptor beta chains from one sample in a study of blood T cell repertoires in COVID-19. Sequencing was performed with immunoSEQ multiplex PCR; in TCRdb, only in-frame clones are kept and a portion is missing. The sample lists more than 300,000 clones; around 87% were seen once. Sequenced input: peripheral blood. The source of these receptors is a woman in her fifties or sixties with COVID-19, enrolled during active disease. Both conserved end residues are part of each CDR3. The D gene is left open where the match is weak. Only part of the rows carry a size: once, few, many, or a class if the clone is expanded.

TRBV18	NA	NA	TRBJ1-1	TGTGCCAGCTCACGAGTTGCGGAGACTGAAGCTTTCTTT	CASSRVAETEAFF
TRBV7-2	NA	TRBD2	TRBJ2-1	TGTGCCAGCAGCTTAGCGGCTAGCGGTTTCTACAATGAGCAGTTCTTC	CASSLAASGFYNEQFF
TRBV9	NA	TRBD1	TRBJ1-2	TGTGCCAGCAGCGGCGGCGGGACAGGACGAGGCTACACCTTC	CASSGGGTGRGYTF
TRBV7-3	NA	NA	TRBJ2-3	TGTGCCAGCAGCTTAACTCGGGGGACAGATACGCAGTATTTT	CASSLTRGTDTQYF
TRBV11-2	once	TRBD1	TRBJ2-3	TGTGCCAGCAGCACCAACAGGGGGGGCACAGATACGCAGTATTTT	CASSTNRGGTDTQYF
TRBV21-1	NA	NA	TRBJ2-1	TGTGCCAGCAGCAAATCCCGGGATTTAGGATACAATGAGCAGTTCTTC	CASSKSRDLGYNEQFF
TRBV19	NA	NA	TRBJ2-7	TGTGCCAGTGCACCAGCGGTCTCCTACGAGCAGTACTTC	CASAPAVSYEQYF
TRBV10-1	NA	NA	TRBJ2-5	TGCGCCAGCAAATCGGCGGCCCGGGTGGCCCAGTACTTC	CASKSAARVAQYF
TRBV5-1	NA	NA	TRBJ2-7	TGCGCCAGCAGCTTGGTCTACCGTAACGAGCAGTACTTC	CASSLVYRNEQYF
TRBV7-2	NA	NA	TRBJ1-1	TGTGCCAGCCGTACTGGGGCCGCTGAAGCTTTCTTT	CASRTGAAEAFF
TRBV24-1	NA	NA	TRBJ1-3	TGTGCCACCAGTGATACCAGAGGGGGAAACACCATATATTTT	CATSDTRGGNTIYF
TRBV7-2	NA	NA	TRBJ2-4	TGTGCCAGCAGCTTAGCACCAACTACCAAGGGGATTCAGTACTTC	CASSLAPTTKGIQYF
TRBV10-2	NA	NA	TRBJ2-4	TGCGCCACCGGGGAGAAAAACATTCAGTACTTC	CATGEKNIQYF
TRBV27	NA	TRBD1	TRBJ1-5	TGTGCCAGCAGTTTAGGCCCGGGACAGGGGTTGAATCAGCCCCAGCATTTT	CASSLGPGQGLNQPQHF
TRBV21-1	NA	NA	TRBJ2-7	TGTGCCAGCAGCAAACCCTCGACGGTAGCGGGACCCTACGAGCAGTACTTC	CASSKPSTVAGPYEQYF
TRBV5-6	NA	TRBD1	TRBJ1-2	TGTGCCAGCAGACCCAGGGGGTACTATGGCTACACCTTC	CASRPRGYYGYTF
TRBV7-8	NA	TRBD1	TRBJ2-1	TGTGCCAGCAGCCCAGGACAGGAACCCCAGTTCTTC	CASSPGQEPQFF
TRBV6-5	NA	NA	TRBJ2-1	TGTGCCACCAAGGCGCTAGCCACATCCAATGAGCAGTTCTTC	CATKALATSNEQFF
TRBV7-9	once	NA	TRBJ2-6	TGTGCCAGCAGCTCCCACTTGGGCGCCGGGGCCAACGTCCTGACTTTC	CASSSHLGAGANVLTF
TRBV18	NA	TRBD1	TRBJ2-2	TGTGCCAGCTCCCAAAGGTCAACCGGGACAGGGAGTGCCGGGGAGCTGTTTTTT	CASSQRSTGTGSAGELFF
TRBV11-3	once	NA	TRBJ2-7	TGTGCCAGCAGCTTACACTACAAGCAGTACTTC	CASSLHYKQYF
TRBV4-1	NA	NA	TRBJ2-3	TGCGCCAGCAGGGGTGTAGGGGCAGGGGATACGCAGTATTTT	CASRGVGAGDTQYF
TRBV5-8	NA	NA	TRBJ2-7	TGTGCCAGCAGCTTACGCAGGGGCTACGAGCAGTACTTC	CASSLRRGYEQYF
TRBV9	NA	NA	TRBJ1-5	TGTGCCAGCAGCCCAAACGTGGGGGCGACTTCGCCCCAGCATTTT	CASSPNVGATSPQHF
TRBV30	NA	TRBD1	TRBJ1-5	TGTGCCTGGTCTACAGGGGGCCGTCAGCCCCAGCATTTT	CAWSTGGRQPQHF
TRBV28	NA	NA	TRBJ1-2	TGTGCCAGCAGTTTATATCGACAAAATTATGGCTACACCTTC	CASSLYRQNYGYTF
TRBV6-5	NA	TRBD2	TRBJ2-1	TGTGCCAGCAGGACAGCGGGAGTGGGGAATGAGCAGTTCTTC	CASRTAGVGNEQFF
TRBV9	NA	TRBD1	TRBJ1-2	TGTGCCAGCAAATCTACAGGGGAAGGCTATGGCTACACCTTC	CASKSTGEGYGYTF
TRBV30	few	TRBD1	TRBJ2-7	TGTGCCTGGAGTGTAGGGGGCGACTACGAGCAGTACTTC	CAWSVGGDYEQYF
TRBV5-5	NA	TRBD1	TRBJ1-1	TGTGCCAGCAGCTTGCGGACAGGGAGAGACACTGAAGCTTTCTTT	CASSLRTGRDTEAFF
TRBV6-1	few	TRBD2	TRBJ2-3	TGTGCCAGCAGTGAAAAAAGTATGACTAGCGGCCACAGAGATACGCAGTATTTT	CASSEKSMTSGHRDTQYF
TRBV27	NA	TRBD1	TRBJ1-2	TGTGCCAGCAGGACAGGGGCCTATGGCTACACCTTC	CASRTGAYGYTF
TRBV20-1	few	NA	TRBJ1-2	TGCAGTGCTAGATTCGGTGGCTACACCTTC	CSARFGGYTF
TRBV30	NA	NA	TRBJ1-5	TGTGCCTGGAGATTAGGGGGAAGTGGCAATCAGCCCCAGCATTTT	CAWRLGGSGNQPQHF
TRBV9	NA	TRBD1	TRBJ2-7	TGTGCCAGCAGCGCTCCCAGGGGGTTCCCATCTTACGAGCAGTACTTC	CASSAPRGFPSYEQYF
TRBV5-1	NA	NA	TRBJ2-2	TGCGCCAGCAGCTTCAGGGGTCCCGGGGAGCTGTTTTTT	CASSFRGPGELFF
TRBV19	NA	TRBD1	TRBJ1-2	TGTGCCAGTAGTACGACAGGGAACTATGGCTACACCTTC	CASSTTGNYGYTF
TRBV13	NA	NA	TRBJ2-7	TGTGCCAGCAGCTCAGGGACACTCCTCCGTGAGCAGTACTTC	CASSSGTLLREQYF
TRBV14	few	NA	TRBJ1-1	TGTGCCAGCAGCCTTGAGTGGAACACTGAAGCTTTCTTT	CASSLEWNTEAFF
TRBV4-3	NA	NA	TRBJ1-5	TGCGCCAGCAGCCAAGCGGGGGGAAATCAGCCCCAGCATTTT	CASSQAGGNQPQHF
TRBV6-5	NA	TRBD2	TRBJ2-3	TGTGCCAGCAGTTACTCGATACCGCTAGCGGGAGATACGCAGTATTTT	CASSYSIPLAGDTQYF
TRBV3-1/TRBV3-2	many	TRBD1	TRBJ2-1	TGTGCCAGCAGCCGAAGACAGGGGGTCAGAGATGAGCAGTTCTTC	CASSRRQGVRDEQFF
TRBV7-6	NA	TRBD1	TRBJ2-7	TGTGCCAGCAGCTTAGGGACAGGGGGGTCCTACGAGCAGTACTTC	CASSLGTGGSYEQYF
TRBV27	once	TRBD1	TRBJ1-1	TGTGCCAGCAGTTGGGACAGGGGGCAAGCTGAAGCTTTCTTT	CASSWDRGQAEAFF
TRBV7-3	NA	NA	TRBJ2-7	TGTGCCAGCAGCTTACCCGGAGGGAGCTCCTACGAGCAGTACTTC	CASSLPGGSSYEQYF
TRBV11-3	NA	TRBD2	TRBJ2-5	TGTGCCAGCAGCTCGACTAGCGGGATAGGGGAGACCCAGTACTTC	CASSSTSGIGETQYF
TRBV7-8	NA	NA	TRBJ2-7	TGTGCCAGCAGCACCAGCAGGGGAGGGAGAGCGGGCGGGCAGTACTTC	CASSTSRGGRAGGQYF
TRBV18	few	TRBD1	TRBJ2-7	TGTGCCAGCTCACCGGGGACAGAAAACTACGAGCAGTACTTC	CASSPGTENYEQYF
TRBV18	NA	NA	TRBJ2-5	TGTGCCAGCTCTCCTCAGACTGGAGGAGAGACCCAGTACTTC	CASSPQTGGETQYF
TRBV7-6	NA	TRBD1	TRBJ1-1	TGTGCCAGCAGCTTAAGGGACAGAACCCTTGAAGCTTTCTTT	CASSLRDRTLEAFF
TRBV24-1	NA	NA	TRBJ2-3	TGTGCCACCAGTGATAGTAGGCGACTCCTCCTAAGCACAGATACGCAGTATTTT	CATSDSRRLLLSTDTQYF
TRBV5-6	once	TRBD1	TRBJ2-4	TGTGCCAGCAGCCCTGGGGACAGGCCGGGCTTAGCCAAAAACATTCAGTACTTC	CASSPGDRPGLAKNIQYF
TRBV2	NA	NA	TRBJ1-5	TGTGCCAGCAGTGGGGGCAAATCGATTCTCCAGCCCCAGCATTTT	CASSGGKSILQPQHF
TRBV4-3	NA	TRBD2	TRBJ2-1	TGCGCCAGCAGCCGAAAAAGCGGGAGAGGCTACAATGAGCAGTTCTTC	CASSRKSGRGYNEQFF